This TCR beta chain was observed in a study of cytomegalovirus exposure and HLA in healthy donors. Findings and limits, study-wide: Some V segments could not be told apart, so they were left out, TRBV6-2 and TRBV6-3 among them.

This PCR relied on a set of 60 Vbeta primers and 13 Jbeta primers. Repertoires were generated with immunoSEQ multiplex PCR, while TCRdb's copy carries only in-frame clones and drops some. Its listing shows about 200,000 clones. Nominal health characterized the donors when sampled, though unrecorded immune exposures were likely. This CDR3 has 12 residues. The V end lost 6 bases, the J end lost 4 bases, and 12 bases lay between the germline ends. The germline V gene encodes CDR1 SQVTM and CDR2 ANQGSEA. Regarding this clone: The antigen remains undetermined.

Sequenced sample: PBMCs. This sequence originates from a woman between 25 and 40 years old in good health and CMV-seropositive. The chain recombines TRBV29-1 with TRBJ2-5; D is perhaps TRBD2 (6 bases). CDR3 loop: CSVADGGETQYF. CDR3 bases: TGCAGCGTGGCGGACGGGGGAGAGACCCAGTACTTC.